One and the same sample provided the 11 T cell receptor beta chains below, sequenced in a study of blood T cell repertoires in COVID-19. TCRdb's table, derived via immunoSEQ multiplex PCR, lists solely in-frame clones and lacks some. The repertoire includes about 68,000 clones, 84% of them detected once, and roughly 9.2% sits in the top ten. The specimen was peripheral blood. Every receptor here comes from a man aged 50 to 59 with active COVID-19.

The rearrangement uses TRBV28 and TRBJ2-1; 10 bases are shared with TRBD1. CDR1 is MDHEN and CDR2 is SYDVKM in the germline V gene. The ends lost 1 base at V and 5 bases at J; junction bases unmatched: 11. This CDR3 contains 18 residues. The CDR3 bases are TGTGCCAGCAGTTTATTTTGGTCGGGACAGGGGCCACACAATGAGCAGTTCTTC. The encoded protein is CASSLFWSGQGPHNEQFF.

The gene calls are TRBV7-6 and TRBJ1-4; maybe TRBD1 (5 bases). The CDR3 is 14 residues long. Trimming removed 5 bases at V and 4 bases at J, with 11 bases between. Germline-derived CDR1 and CDR2 are SGHVS and FNYEAQ. The CDR3, as DNA: TGTGCCAGCAGCCGTGCAGGGATTAATGAAAAACTGTTTTTT. It yields the protein CASSRAGINEKLFF.

This chain links TRBV6-1 with TRBJ2-6; tentative D call: TRBD2 (5 bases). The CDR3 totals 15 residues. V was clipped by 3 bases and J by 1 base, with 7 bases between them. Germline lookup yields CDR1 MNHNS and CDR2 SASEGT. The CDR3 sequence: CASSDSGSGANVLTF. The CDR3 DNA reads TGTGCCAGCAGTGATTCGGGGTCTGGGGCCAACGTCCTGACTTTC.

V is TRBV27 and J is TRBJ2-1; D is undetermined. Germline V gene lookup returns CDR1 MNHEY and CDR2 SMNVEV (reference sequence). V lost 2 bases and J lost 9, with 5 bases in between. This CDR3 region has 11 residues. The CDR3 loop reads CASSLNGEQFF. In DNA form, the CDR3 reads TGTGCCAGCAGTTTAAACGGTGAGCAGTTCTTC.

The rearrangement uses TRBV7-2 and TRBJ1-4; possibly TRBD1 for D (6 bases). Germline V gene lookup returns CDR1 SGHTA and CDR2 FQGNSA. CDR3 length: 15 amino acids. Trimming removed 7 bases at V and 8 bases at J, with 20 bases between. CDR3 in amino acids: CASTGSLPRGEKLFF. The CDR3 DNA reads TGTGCCAGCACCGGCTCGTTACCCAGGGGCGAAAAACTGTTTTTT.

The V call is TRBV19, the J call TRBJ2-4, with D possibly TRBD1 on 6 matching bases. This CDR3 is built from 14 residues. Germline V gene data show CDR1 as LNHDA and CDR2 as SQIVND (reference sequence). V lost 3 bases and J 7 bases, leaving 13 bases between the germline ends. CDR3 nucleotides: TGTGCCAGTAGTATGGGGGCAGGGATGAACATTCAGTACTTC. Amino acid sequence: CASSMGAGMNIQYF.

This clone appeared a few times. The chain employs TRBV3-1 (or the pseudogene TRBV3-2) and TRBJ1-3; D gene uncertain. The CDR3 runs to 14 residues. CDR1 is LGHDT, CDR2 YNNKEL, per germline (reference sequence). Trimming took 7 bases from V and 6 from J, leaving 16 bases between them. The CDR3 coding sequence is TGTGCCAGCAACCACGAGGCAGTGCCAAACACCATATATTTT. Its protein product is CASNHEAVPNTIYF.

The count of this clone is one. The V call is TRBV5-4, the J call TRBJ1-1, with D possibly matching TRBD1 (6 bases). Trimming left V 4 bases short and J 11 bases short, with 18 bases between. The CDR3 length is 13 residues. CDR1 and CDR2 (germline): SGHNT, YYREEE (reference sequence). The CDR3 reads CASSHGQKGWAFF. In nucleotides, the CDR3 is TGTGCCAGCAGCCATGGACAGAAGGGCTGGGCTTTCTTT.

This clone was counted only a few times. V usage is TRBV7-9 and J usage is TRBJ2-5; 7 bases are shared with TRBD1. V gave up 5 bases and J gave up 5 bases; unmatched junction bases: 14. Germline V gene sequence: CDR1 SEHNR, CDR2 FQNEAQ (reference sequence). The CDR3 consists of 16 residues. CDR3 protein: CASSPPMPLQGETQYF. Written as DNA, the CDR3 is TGTGCCAGCAGCCCGCCGATGCCCCTACAGGGGGAGACCCAGTACTTC.

On this clone: The junction differs from germline at one of its ends, possibly a read error. The chain couples TRBV7-9 to TRBJ2-1; weak D call: TRBD2 (5 bases). CDR1 is SEHNR and CDR2 is FQNEAQ in the germline V gene (reference sequence). The CDR3 has 17 residues. CDR3 coding DNA: TGTGCCAGCAGCCGCGACGCCTGGGCGGGTTCCTTCAATGAGCAGTTCTTC. This sequence encodes CASSRDAWAGSFNEQFF.

The J gene is TRBJ2-5, the V gene TRBV25-1; 7 nucleotides line up with TRBD1. With V trimmed by 8 bases and J by 7 bases, 13 bases remained unmatched. In germline, CDR1 is MGHDK, CDR2 SYGVNS. The CDR3 totals 14 residues. CDR3 coding DNA: TGTGCCAGCTCTCTGGCCGGGACAGAAGGGACCCAGTACTTC. Its translation: CASSLAGTEGTQYF.